The next 23 T cell receptor beta chains were all read from a single sample in a study of T cell clonality in common variable immunodeficiency (dated by TCRdb to between 2014 and 2017). Library preparation was by the immunoSEQ multiplex PCR assay. In its TCRdb copy, this immuneACCESS table keeps in-frame sequences only and misses some clones. Where compared with another copy, unresolved V genes explain less than half of these, and the others have no known cause. In this sample the table shows approximately 81,000 clones, and no singletons are among them. The ten largest clones represent approximately 0.84% of the sample. The sequenced material came from peripheral blood mononuclear cells. The receptors here all came from a person aged 18 to 75 in good health.

There are many counts of this clone. One junction end does not reproduce the germline sequence, and a read error may be involved. The CDR3 goes on 3 residues after the read ends, and that part is filled in from the germline J gene. The J gene is TRBJ2-1, the V gene TRBV4-2; the match to TRBD2 covers 10 bases. Germline values: CDR1 LGHNA, CDR2 YNFKEQ. CDR3 length equals 17 residues. The CDR3 protein is CASSQGNPSGRVDEQFF. The CDR3 bases that were read are TGCGCCAGCAGCCAAGGAAATCCAAGCGGGAGGGTAGATGAG.

This clone has at least ten counts. The read ends 3 residues before the CDR3 terminus; that terminus is restored from the germline J gene. The chain uses TRBV30 and TRBJ2-1; D is perhaps TRBD1 (6 bases). V was shortened by 1 base and J by 4 bases, with 11 bases between the two germline ends. This CDR3 is 14 amino acids long. Germline lookup yields CDR1 GTSNPN and CDR2 SVGIG (reference sequence). This CDR3 is CAWSEGGPYNEQFF. The DNA read from the CDR3 is TGTGCCTGGAGTGAAGGGGGACCATACAATGAG.

Ten or more counts support this clone. The read stops 3 residues short of the end of the CDR3; the missing end is completed from the germline J gene. V gene TRBV7-2 combines with J gene TRBJ2-4; D is unresolved. This CDR3 is built from 15 residues. Trimming shortened V by 7 bases and J by 2 bases, and 15 bases separated the two germline ends. Per germline, CDR1 SGHTA and CDR2 FQGNSA. The CDR3 sequence: CASTLYGLSKNIQYF. The sequenced CDR3 bases are TGTGCCAGCACCCTCTATGGGCTTTCCAAAAACATT.

This clone has at least ten counts. The DNA ends 3 residues before the CDR3 does, and the rest of the CDR3 is filled in from the germline J gene. J is TRBJ2-3 and V is TRBV29-1; 9 bases align to TRBD1. The CDR3 extends over 16 amino acids. Trimming cost V 6 bases and J 3 bases; bases outside gene matches: 13. In germline, CDR1 is SQVTM, CDR2 ANQGSEA. The covered CDR3 bases are TGCAGCGTGGGGGGGGGACAGGGCGCGAGAACAGATACG. This gives the protein CSVGGGQGARTDT. The complete CDR3 sequence is CSVGGGQGARTDTQYF.

This clone has ten or more counts. CDR3 DNA (partial): TGCAGTGCACCTAGCGGGAGGGCCTACAATGAG. Protein sequence: CSAPSGRAYNE. The full CDR3 protein reads CSAPSGRAYNEQFF. The chain employs TRBV20-1 and TRBJ2-1; 12 bases are shared with TRBD2. The sequence runs out 3 residues before the end of the CDR3; the remainder is reconstructed from the germline J gene. This CDR3 region has 14 residues. V lost 6 bases and J lost 2; bases outside the gene matches: 2. CDR1 DFQATT and CDR2 SNEGSKA come from the germline V gene (reference sequence).

This clone showed up many times. The CDR3 extends 3 residues past the end of the read, so its final part is completed from the germline J gene. The sample holds other DNA sequences that translate to the same CDR3. The chain employs TRBV5-1 and TRBJ2-1; possible D gene TRBD1, 5 bases. CDR1 is SGHRS and CDR2 is YFSETQ in the germline V gene. This CDR3 region has 16 residues. Trimming pared 4 bases from V and 4 bases from J, leaving 18 bases between. Incomplete CDR3 DNA: TGCGCCAGCAGCCTGAGACGACAGTTAGTTTACAATGAG. It encodes CASSLRRQLVYNE. The full CDR3 reads CASSLRRQLVYNEQFF.

In its sample, this clone was seen many times. The CDR3 spells CASSFGGRALYNEQFF. Incomplete CDR3 DNA: TGTGCCAGCAGCTTCGGCGGGAGGGCCCTCTACAATGAG. The genes are TRBV5-4 and TRBJ2-1; 9 bases map to TRBD2. The read terminates 3 residues before the CDR3 end, so the remaining end is supplied by the germline J gene. Germline CDR1 and CDR2: SGHNT and YYREEE (reference sequence). This CDR3 contains 16 residues. V trimming: 2 bases; J trimming: 3 bases; junction bases outside the gene matches: 6.

This clone was seen many times. The read finishes 3 residues shy of the CDR3 end, and the germline J gene is used to complete it. The chain couples TRBV7-9 to TRBJ2-7; 10 bases match TRBD1. Germline V gene lookup returns CDR1 SEHNR and CDR2 FQNEAQ (reference sequence). The J segment lost 1 base and the V segment lost 11 bases, leaving 11 bases of the junction unmatched. The CDR3 extends over 15 amino acids. The CDR3 spells CAQSVGTGVSYEQYF. The DNA read from the CDR3 is TGTGCCCAGAGCGTCGGGACAGGGGTATCCTACGAG.

This clone was counted at least ten times. The read halts 3 residues ahead of the CDR3 end, with the missing end drawn from the germline J gene. The chain has TRBV6-2 or TRBV6-3 and TRBJ2-2, with D perhaps matching TRBD1 (5 bases). The length of the CDR3 is 12 residues. V lost 7 bases, J lost 4 bases, and 7 bases lay in between. The germline CDR1 and CDR2 sequences are MNHEY and SVGEGT. CDR3 DNA, as far as it was read: TGTGCCAGCACAAGGGGCACCGGGGAG. Protein product: CASTRGTGE. The entire CDR3 is CASTRGTGELFF.

This clone was detected many times. The read is 3 residues too short to cover the CDR3 end, so that end is filled in from the germline J gene. The J gene is TRBJ2-4, the V gene TRBV19; tentatively, D is TRBD1 (5 bases). This CDR3 has 14 residues. Trimming removed 1 base from V and 2 bases from J, with 6 bases in between. Germline V gene sequence: CDR1 LNHDA, CDR2 SQIVND (reference sequence). The sequenced part of the CDR3 DNA is TGTGCCAGTAGTATAGCAGGGACCAAAAACATT. It specifies CASSIAGTKNI. The whole CDR3 region reads CASSIAGTKNIQYF.

This clone was detected ten times or more. Coverage ceases 3 residues before the CDR3 finishes, and the germline J gene fills in the end. V is TRBV14 and J is TRBJ1-4; D gene ambiguous. With 0 bases removed from V and 10 bases from J, the gap between germline ends came to 15 bases. The CDR3 sequence is 15 residues long. Germline CDR1 SGHDN, CDR2 FVKESK. The sequenced part of the CDR3 DNA is TGTGCCAGCAGCCAAGACTTACCCCCCTACGCAAAA. Its protein is CASSQDLPPYAK. The whole CDR3 region reads CASSQDLPPYAKLFF.

This clone has a count of ten or more. Partial CDR3 DNA: TGTGCCAGCAGCACGTCGGTAGGGGGCCAAGAGACC. Its protein product is CASSTSVGGQET. The full CDR3 reads CASSTSVGGQETQYF. The V and J genes are TRBV7-3 and TRBJ2-5; tentatively, D is TRBD1 (6 bases). The read ends 3 residues early relative to the CDR3; the germline J gene fills the gap. The CDR3 contains 15 residues. Trimming removed 5 bases at V and 1 base at J, with 14 bases between. Germline CDR1 reads SGHTA; CDR2 reads FQGTGA.

Ten or more counts support this clone. The CDR3 end is not reached by the read, which stops 3 residues before it; the germline J gene fills it in. The genes are TRBV18 and TRBJ2-5, with D maybe TRBD1 (6 bases). Germline-derived CDR1 and CDR2 are KGHSH and LQKENI. This CDR3 has 15 residues. Trimming shortened V by 0 bases and J by 4 bases, and 12 bases separated the two germline ends. The CDR3 sequence: CASSPPQGMAETQYF. The sequenced part of the CDR3 DNA is TGTGCCAGCTCACCACCTCAGGGGATGGCAGAGACC.

Many counts were recorded for this clone. The junction and the germline gene differ at one end; a read error may be behind it. The read terminates 3 residues ahead of where the CDR3 ends, so the germline J gene completes it. The chain is built from TRBV7-7 and TRBJ2-3, with no clear D. The CDR3 totals 14 residues. Germline CDR1 reads SSHAT; CDR2 reads FNYEAQ (reference sequence). This CDR3 reads CASSLEARAGAQYF. The part of the CDR3 DNA that was read is TGTGCTAGCAGCTTAGAGGCTAGAGCCGGCGCG.

This clone was counted at least ten times. CDR3 in amino acids: CASSLRGNTEAFF. The CDR3 DNA, read in part, is TGTGCCAGCAGCTTGAGGGGGAACACTGAA. The chain joins TRBV5-8 to TRBJ1-1; D perhaps matches TRBD1 (5 bases). The read terminates 3 residues ahead of where the CDR3 ends, so the germline J gene completes it. Between the trimmed V and J ends, which lost 1 base and 1 base, there was a span of 5 bases. The CDR3 totals 13 residues. Germline lookup yields CDR1 SGHTS and CDR2 YDEGEE.

This clone appeared many times. The read ends 3 residues shy of where the CDR3 ends; the end is completed using the germline J gene. This chain links TRBV4-1 with TRBJ1-2; D may be TRBD1 (5 bases). Germline values: CDR1 MGHRA, CDR2 YSYEKL. V lost 3 bases, J lost 5 bases, and 13 bases lay in between. CDR3 length equals 14 residues. This chain's CDR3 is CASSQPGELYGYTF. The CDR3 DNA, read in part, is TGCGCCAGCAGCCAGCCGGGGGAGCTTTATGGC.

The sequenced part of the CDR3 DNA is TGTGCCAGCAGCTCGAACCAACCCGGGACAGGGGGCGTCACTGAA. It codes for CASSSNQPGTGGVTE. The whole CDR3 reads CASSSNQPGTGGVTEAFF. The rearrangement uses TRBV7-3 and TRBJ1-1; 12 bases are shared with TRBD1. The read comes to an end 3 residues before the CDR3 does, leaving the germline J gene to fill in the end. Unmatched junction bases numbered 13, after V lost 4 bases and J lost 4 bases. Germline assignment: CDR1 SGHTA and CDR2 FQGTGA. This CDR3 spans 18 amino acids.

This clone was detected many times. At one boundary the junction diverges from the germline segment, which might be a read error. The read is 3 residues too short to cover the CDR3 end, so that end is filled in from the germline J gene. V is TRBV4-2 and J is TRBJ2-3, with a possible D match to TRBD2 (8 bases). The CDR3 totals 16 residues. Germline V CDR1 and CDR2: LGHNA, YNFKEQ. The CDR3 bases that were read are TGCGCCAGCAGCCATGGGGACAGCGGGAGTGCAGATACG. As protein: CASSHGDSGSADT. In full, the CDR3 is CASSHGDSGSADTQYF.

This clone has at least ten counts. The CDR3 end is not reached by the read, which stops 3 residues before it; the germline J gene fills it in. The chain links TRBV7-2 to TRBJ2-7; a weak D match, TRBD2 (5 bases). Germline CDR1 reads SGHTA; CDR2 reads FQGNSA. CDR3 length: 13 amino acids. Trimming removed 4 bases from V and 2 bases from J, with 9 bases in between. The covered CDR3 bases are TGTGCCAGCAGCTCACTCGGGGCCTACGAG. Its protein product is CASSSLGAYE. The whole CDR3 is CASSSLGAYEQYF.

This clone occurred many times. The read is 3 residues too short to cover the CDR3 end, so that end is filled in from the germline J gene. V usage is TRBV20-1 and J usage is TRBJ1-5; TRBD1 agrees at 8 bases. With V trimmed by 5 bases and J by 3 bases, 3 bases remained unmatched. The CDR3 consists of 13 residues. The germline V gene encodes CDR1 DFQATT and CDR2 SNEGSKA (reference sequence). The DNA read from the CDR3 is TGCAGTGCTCAGACAGGGGACAATCAGCCC. Translated, it gives CSAQTGDNQP. The CDR3 as a whole reads CSAQTGDNQPQHF.

This clone was recorded at least ten times. The DNA ends 3 residues before the CDR3 does, and the rest of the CDR3 is filled in from the germline J gene. J is TRBJ1-1 and V is TRBV30; no clear D gene. The CDR3 extends over 14 amino acids. Germline CDR1 and CDR2: GTSNPN and SVGIG (reference sequence). Trimming removed 3 bases at V and 1 base at J, with 12 bases between. The chain's CDR3 is CAWSGNFANTEAFF. The sequenced CDR3 bases are TGTGCCTGGAGCGGTAATTTCGCGAACACTGAA.

This clone was picked up many times. The read stops 3 residues short of the end of the CDR3; the missing end is completed from the germline J gene. V is TRBV19 and J is TRBJ2-2; TRBD2 matches 10 bases. Germline V gene lookup returns CDR1 LNHDA and CDR2 SQIVND (reference sequence). The CDR3 has 17 residues. V was clipped by 0 bases and J by 3 bases; unmatched bases: 4. CDR3 loop: CASSIDQAGGDTGELFF. CDR3 DNA, as far as it was read: TGTGCCAGTAGTATAGATCAAGCGGGAGGGGACACCGGGGAG. The full variable domain, completed using reference TRBV19 and TRBJ2-2, is DGGITQSPKYLFRKEGQNVTLSCEQNLNHDAMYWYRQDPGQGLRLIYYSQIVNDFQKGDIAEGYSVSREKKESFPLTVTSAQKNPTAFYLCASSIDQAGGDTGELFFGEGSRLTVL.

This clone was observed at least ten times. The read stops 3 residues short of the end of the CDR3; the missing end is completed from the germline J gene. This rearrangement joins TRBV6-2 or TRBV6-3 to TRBJ2-1; TRBD2 matches 10 bases. The CDR3 is 16 residues long. The V gene end was trimmed by 4 bases and the J gene end by 8 bases; junction bases not matched to a gene: 11. CDR1 is MNHEY, CDR2 SVGEGT, per germline. The covered CDR3 bases are TGTGCCAGCAGTTCCGTCGCTAGCGGGAGCTTCTATGAG. This encodes CASSSVASGSFYE. In full, the CDR3 is CASSSVASGSFYEQFF.